This T cell receptor (beta chain) originates from a study of T-cell memory formation after mild COVID-19. Study-wide results and limits: Clones contracting over day 15 to 85 were CD4/CD8 balanced, with later expanders leaning CD4+. Those CD4+ clones that contracted were mainly in CM and EM (CD8+ ones in EMRA).

V was shortened by 4 bases and J by 1 base, with 13 bases between the two germline ends. The germline V gene encodes CDR1 SNHLY and CDR2 FYNNEI. The CDR3 sequence is 15 residues long. In its sample, this clonotype was seen many times. Its antigen is undetermined. TCRdb re-called the 5' RACE reads with MiXCR, one entry per CDR3 protein. The data hold roughly 400,000 distinct CDR3 sequences, with more than 20% observed a single time. The V gene is TRBV2, the J gene TRBJ2-5, with a tentative D call TRBD2 (5 bases). The specimen sequenced was PBMCs or a T cell subset sorted from them (not recorded which). The sequence derives from an adult woman who had mild COVID-19 (a few samples of this study predate the infection). Cell type and time point are not known. The CDR3 DNA reads as TGTGCCAGCAGTGTGCTGGAAGGGAGCCAAGAGACCCAGTACTTC. It yields the protein CASSVLEGSQETQYF. Drawing the rest from reference TRBV2 and TRBJ2-5, the complete variable domain is EPEVTQTPSHQVTQMGQEVILRCVPISNHLYFYWYRQILGQKVEFLVSFYNNEISEKSEIFDDQFSVERPDGSNFTLKIRSTKLEDSAMYFCASSVLEGSQETQYFGPGTRLLVL.